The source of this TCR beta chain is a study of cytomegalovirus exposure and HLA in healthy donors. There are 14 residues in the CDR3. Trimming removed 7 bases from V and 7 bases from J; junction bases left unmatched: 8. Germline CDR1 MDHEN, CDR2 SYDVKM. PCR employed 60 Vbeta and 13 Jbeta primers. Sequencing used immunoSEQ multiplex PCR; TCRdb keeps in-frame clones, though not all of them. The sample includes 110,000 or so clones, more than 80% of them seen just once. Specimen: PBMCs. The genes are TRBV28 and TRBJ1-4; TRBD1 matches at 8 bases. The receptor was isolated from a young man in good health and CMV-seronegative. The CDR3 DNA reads TGTGCCAGCACACTGCCCGGGACAGGTGAAAAACTGTTTTTT. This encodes CASTLPGTGEKLFF.